The clone carrying this T cell receptor beta chain was seen repeatedly, ten times or more. Its antigen remains unidentified. This record comes from a study of T cells in Graves' hyperthyroidism and ophthalmopathy. Study observations and caveats: A median about 6.5 months before onset, the model predicted ophthalmopathy. Ophthalmopathy was distinguished from stable hyperthyroidism by 13 V-J signatures. Expanded thyroid clonotypes (above 0.001) were mostly also found in blood.

RNA transcripts provided the source from which TCR beta CDR3 regions were amplified. RT-PCR in the first round (using the HTBI primer set) targeted the TCR CDR3. In TCRdb, the multiplex PCR reads were re-called with MiXCR into one record per CDR3 protein. The sample shows approximately 500,000 distinct CDR3 sequences, just over 45% of them seen only once. Germline CDR1 and CDR2: MNHEY and SVGEGT. The CDR3 sequence is 13 residues long. V dropped 5 bases and J dropped 7 bases, with 15 bases sitting between them. For Graves' hyperthyroidism to be stable, ophthalmopathy could not progress within 18 months.

The chain combines TRBV6-2 or TRBV6-3 with TRBJ2-7; D possibly corresponds to TRBD2 (5 bases). Source material: peripheral blood or thyroid tissue (not recorded which). This TCR was recovered from a woman between 18 and 30 years old with Graves' hyperthyroidism. CDR3 amino acids: CASSPPVWREQYF. CDR3 nucleotide sequence: TGTGCCAGCAGTCCACCCGTTTGGAGGGAGCAGTACTTC.